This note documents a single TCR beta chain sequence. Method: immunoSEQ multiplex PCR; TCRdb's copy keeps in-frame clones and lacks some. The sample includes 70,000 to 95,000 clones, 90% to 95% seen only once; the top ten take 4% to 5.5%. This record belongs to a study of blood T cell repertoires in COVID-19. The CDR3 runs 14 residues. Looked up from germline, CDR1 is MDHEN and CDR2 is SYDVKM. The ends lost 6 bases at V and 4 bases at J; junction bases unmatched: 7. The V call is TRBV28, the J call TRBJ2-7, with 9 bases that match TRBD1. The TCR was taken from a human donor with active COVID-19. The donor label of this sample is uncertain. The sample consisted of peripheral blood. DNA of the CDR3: TGTGCCAGCAGACAAGGACAGGGGAGATACGAGCAGTACTTC. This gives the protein CASRQGQGRYEQYF.